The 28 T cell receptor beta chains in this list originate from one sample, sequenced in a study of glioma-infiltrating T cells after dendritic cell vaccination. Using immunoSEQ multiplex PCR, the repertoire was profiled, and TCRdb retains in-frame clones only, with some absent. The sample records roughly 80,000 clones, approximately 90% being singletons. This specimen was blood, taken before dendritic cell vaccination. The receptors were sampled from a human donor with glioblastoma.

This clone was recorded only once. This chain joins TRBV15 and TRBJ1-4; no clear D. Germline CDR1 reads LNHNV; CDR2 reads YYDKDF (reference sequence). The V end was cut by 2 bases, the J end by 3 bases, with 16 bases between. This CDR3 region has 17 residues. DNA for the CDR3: TGTGCCACCAGCAGACGAGCCGACGGAGGGCCTAATGAAAAACTGTTTTTT. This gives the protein CATSRRADGGPNEKLFF.

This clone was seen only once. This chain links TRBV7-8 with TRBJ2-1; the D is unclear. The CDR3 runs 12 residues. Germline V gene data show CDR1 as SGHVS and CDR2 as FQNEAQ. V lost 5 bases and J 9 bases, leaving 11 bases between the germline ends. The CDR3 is CASSPFAVEQFF. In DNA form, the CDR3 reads TGTGCCAGCAGCCCCTTCGCGGTTGAGCAGTTCTTC. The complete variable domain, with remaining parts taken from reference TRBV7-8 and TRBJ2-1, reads GAGVSQSPRYKVAKRGQDVALRCDPISGHVSLFWYQQALGQGPEFLTYFQNEAQLDKSGLPSDRFFAERPEGSVSTLKIQRTQQEDSAVYLCASSPFAVEQFFGPGTRLTVL.

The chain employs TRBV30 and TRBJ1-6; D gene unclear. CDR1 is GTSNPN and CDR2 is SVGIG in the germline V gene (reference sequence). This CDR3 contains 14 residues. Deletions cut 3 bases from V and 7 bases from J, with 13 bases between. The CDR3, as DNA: TGTGCCTGGAGAGATAACGCGGGGAATTCACCCCTCCACTTT. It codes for CAWRDNAGNSPLHF.

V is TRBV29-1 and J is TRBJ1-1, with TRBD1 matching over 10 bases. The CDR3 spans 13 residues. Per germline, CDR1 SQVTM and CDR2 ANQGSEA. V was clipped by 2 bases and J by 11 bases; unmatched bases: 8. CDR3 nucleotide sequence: TGCAGCGTTGAAAGGGATGGGGGACAGGGGGCTTTCTTT. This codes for CSVERDGGQGAFF.

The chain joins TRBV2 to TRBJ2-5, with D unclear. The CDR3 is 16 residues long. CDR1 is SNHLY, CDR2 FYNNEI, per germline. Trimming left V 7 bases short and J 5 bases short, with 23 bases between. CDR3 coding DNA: TGTGCCAGCATACGTGATACAGATTTTGGTGTCGAGACCCAGTACTTC. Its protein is CASIRDTDFGVETQYF.

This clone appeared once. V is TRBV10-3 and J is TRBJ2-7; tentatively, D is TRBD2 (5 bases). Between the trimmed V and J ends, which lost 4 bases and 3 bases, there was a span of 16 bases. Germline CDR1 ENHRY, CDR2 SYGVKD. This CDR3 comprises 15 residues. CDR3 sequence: CAISGSGSGNYEQYF. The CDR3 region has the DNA TGTGCCATCAGTGGGTCGGGTTCGGGAAACTACGAGCAGTACTTC.

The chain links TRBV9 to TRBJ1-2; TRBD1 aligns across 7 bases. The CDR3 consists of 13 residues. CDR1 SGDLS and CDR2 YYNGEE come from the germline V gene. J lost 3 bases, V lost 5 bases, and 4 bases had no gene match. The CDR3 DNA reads TGTGCCAGCAGGTCAACAGGGGACTATGGCTACACCTTC. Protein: CASRSTGDYGYTF.

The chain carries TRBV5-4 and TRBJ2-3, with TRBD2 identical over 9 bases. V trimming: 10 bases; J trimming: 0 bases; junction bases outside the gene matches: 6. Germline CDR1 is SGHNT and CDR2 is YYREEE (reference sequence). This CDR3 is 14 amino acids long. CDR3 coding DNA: TGTGCCGTTTTAGCGGGGGCGAGCACAGATACGCAGTATTTT. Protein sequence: CAVLAGASTDTQYF.

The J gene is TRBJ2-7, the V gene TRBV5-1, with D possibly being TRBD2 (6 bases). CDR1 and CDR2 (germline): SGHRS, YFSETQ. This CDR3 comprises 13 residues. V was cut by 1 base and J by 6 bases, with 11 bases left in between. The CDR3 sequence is CASSLNGGGEQYF. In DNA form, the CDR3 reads TGCGCCAGCAGCTTGAACGGGGGAGGCGAGCAGTACTTC.

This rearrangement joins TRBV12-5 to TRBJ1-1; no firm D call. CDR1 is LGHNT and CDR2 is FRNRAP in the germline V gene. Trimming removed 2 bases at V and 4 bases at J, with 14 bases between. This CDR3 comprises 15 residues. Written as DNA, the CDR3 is TGTGCTAGTGGTTTGTCCTTCGGTTCAGGCACTGAAGCTTTCTTT. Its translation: CASGLSFGSGTEAFF.

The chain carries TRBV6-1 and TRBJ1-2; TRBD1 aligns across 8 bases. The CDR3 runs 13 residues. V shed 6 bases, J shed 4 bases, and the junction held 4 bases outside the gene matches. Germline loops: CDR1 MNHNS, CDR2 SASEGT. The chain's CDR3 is CASSSGGRYGYTF. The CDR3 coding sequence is TGTGCCAGCAGCTCAGGGGGCCGCTATGGCTACACCTTC.

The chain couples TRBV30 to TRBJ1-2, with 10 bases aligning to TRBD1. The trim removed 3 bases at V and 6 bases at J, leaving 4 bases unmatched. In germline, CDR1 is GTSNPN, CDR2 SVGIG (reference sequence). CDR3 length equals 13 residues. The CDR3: CAWRGQGKNGYTF. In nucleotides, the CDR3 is TGTGCCTGGAGGGGACAGGGGAAGAATGGCTACACCTTC.

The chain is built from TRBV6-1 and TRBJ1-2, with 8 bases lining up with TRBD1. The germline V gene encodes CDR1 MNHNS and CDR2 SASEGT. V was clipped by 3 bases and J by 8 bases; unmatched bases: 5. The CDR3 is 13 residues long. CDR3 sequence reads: CASSDRGLRGYTF. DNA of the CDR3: TGTGCCAGCAGTGACAGGGGGCTGAGGGGCTACACCTTC.

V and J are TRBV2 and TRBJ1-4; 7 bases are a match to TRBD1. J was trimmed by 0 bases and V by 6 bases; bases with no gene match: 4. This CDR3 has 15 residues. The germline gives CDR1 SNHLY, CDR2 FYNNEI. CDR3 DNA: TGTGCCAGCAGGGCCGGGACAGCAACTAATGAAAAACTGTTTTTT. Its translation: CASRAGTATNEKLFF.

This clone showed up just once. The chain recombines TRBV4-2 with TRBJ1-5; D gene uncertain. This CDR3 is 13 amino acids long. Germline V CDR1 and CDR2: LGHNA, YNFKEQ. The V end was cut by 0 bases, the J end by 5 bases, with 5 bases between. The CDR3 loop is CASSQEADQPQHF. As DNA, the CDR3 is TGTGCCAGCAGCCAAGAGGCCGATCAGCCCCAGCATTTT.

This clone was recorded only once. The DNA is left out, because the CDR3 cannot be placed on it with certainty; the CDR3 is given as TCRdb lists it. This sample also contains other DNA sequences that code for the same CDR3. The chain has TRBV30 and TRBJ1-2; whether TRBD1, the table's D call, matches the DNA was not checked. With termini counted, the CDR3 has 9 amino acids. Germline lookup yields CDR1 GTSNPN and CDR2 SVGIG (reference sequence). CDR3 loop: CAWGTGATF.

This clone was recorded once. The CDR3 reads CASSKGESSYEQYF. CDR3 nucleotides: TGTGCCAGCTCAAAGGGGGAGAGCTCCTACGAGCAGTACTTC. The V and J genes are TRBV18 and TRBJ2-7; D is possibly TRBD1 (6 bases). The CDR3 is 14 residues long. Between the trimmed V and J ends, which lost 5 bases and 0 bases, there was a span of 11 bases. From germline, CDR1 is KGHSH and CDR2 LQKENI.

CDR3: CASIATGKLFF. CDR3 bases: TGTGCCAGTATAGCGACAGGAAAACTGTTTTTT. The chain employs TRBV19 and TRBJ1-4, with a tentative D call TRBD1 (6 bases). Germline V gene data show CDR1 as LNHDA and CDR2 as SQIVND (reference sequence). The CDR3 consists of 11 residues. With 7 bases removed from V and 10 bases from J, the gap between germline ends came to 10 bases.

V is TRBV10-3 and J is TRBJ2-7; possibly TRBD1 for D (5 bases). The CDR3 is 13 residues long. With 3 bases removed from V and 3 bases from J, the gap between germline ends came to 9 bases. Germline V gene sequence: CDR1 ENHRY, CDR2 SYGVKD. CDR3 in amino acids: CAISDRAGYEQYF. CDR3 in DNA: TGTGCCATCAGTGACAGGGCTGGCTACGAGCAGTACTTC.

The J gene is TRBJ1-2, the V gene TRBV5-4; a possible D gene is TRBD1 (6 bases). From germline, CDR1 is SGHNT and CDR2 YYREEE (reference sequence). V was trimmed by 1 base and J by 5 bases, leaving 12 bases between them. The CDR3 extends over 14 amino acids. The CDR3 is CASSLLGTSYGYTF. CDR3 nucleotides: TGTGCCAGCAGCTTGCTCGGGACATCTTATGGCTACACCTTC.

For the CDR3, the DNA is TGTGCCAGCAGTCCCGGGGGACAGGGGGCTGTTGAAGCTTTCTTT. This gives the protein CASSPGGQGAVEAFF. V and J are TRBV6-5 and TRBJ1-1; 12 bases are a match to TRBD1. The CDR3 spans 15 residues. The germline V gene has CDR1 MNHEY and CDR2 SVGAGI. J was trimmed by 7 bases and V by 5 bases; bases with no gene match: 8.

CDR3 region: CASSVVPSGGTYNEQFF. In DNA, the CDR3 is TGTGCCAGCAGCGTAGTTCCTAGCGGGGGCACCTACAATGAGCAGTTCTTC. The chain couples TRBV9 to TRBJ2-1; 10 nucleotides agree with TRBD2. Germline V CDR1 and CDR2: SGDLS, YYNGEE. The V segment lost 0 bases and the J segment 2 bases; nucleotides outside the gene matches: 5. This CDR3 spans 17 amino acids.

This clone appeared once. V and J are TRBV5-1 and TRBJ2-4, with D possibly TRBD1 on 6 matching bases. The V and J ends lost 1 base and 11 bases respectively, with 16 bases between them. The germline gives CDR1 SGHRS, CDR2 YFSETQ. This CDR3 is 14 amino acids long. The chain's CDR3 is CASSLLDSRNVQYF. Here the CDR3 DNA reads TGCGCCAGCAGCTTGTTGGACAGCCGCAACGTTCAGTACTTC. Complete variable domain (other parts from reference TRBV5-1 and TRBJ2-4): KAGVTQTPRYLIKTRGQQVTLSCSPISGHRSVSWYQQTPGQGLQFLFEYFSETQRNKGNFPGRFSGRQFSNSRSEMNVSTLELGDSALYLCASSLLDSRNVQYFGAGTRLSVL.

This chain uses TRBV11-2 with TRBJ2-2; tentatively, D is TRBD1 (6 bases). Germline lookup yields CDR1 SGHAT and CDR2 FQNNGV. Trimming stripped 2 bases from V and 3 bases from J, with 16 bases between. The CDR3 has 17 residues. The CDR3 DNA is TGTGCCAGCAGCTTACTAGGATGGACAGATGACACCGGGGAGCTGTTTTTT. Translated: CASSLLGWTDDTGELFF.

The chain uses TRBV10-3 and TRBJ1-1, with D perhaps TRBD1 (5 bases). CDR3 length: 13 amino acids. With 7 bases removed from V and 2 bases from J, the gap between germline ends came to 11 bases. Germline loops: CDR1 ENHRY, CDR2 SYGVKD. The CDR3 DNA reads TGTGCCATCAATTCCAGGGTAAACACTGAAGCTTTCTTT. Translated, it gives CAINSRVNTEAFF.

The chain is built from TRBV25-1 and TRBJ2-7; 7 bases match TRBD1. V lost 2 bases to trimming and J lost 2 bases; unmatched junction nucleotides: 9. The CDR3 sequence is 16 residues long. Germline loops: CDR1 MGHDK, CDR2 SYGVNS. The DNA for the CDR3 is TGTGCCAGCAGTGAACAGGGGGTACAGGCGGCCTACGAGCAGTACTTC. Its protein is CASSEQGVQAAYEQYF.

The DNA for the CDR3 is TGTGCCAGCAGTAGAAGAGGACAGCCCCAGCATTTT. Protein sequence: CASSRRGQPQHF. The chain links TRBV6-5 to TRBJ1-5; the D is unclear. The V gene lost 5 bases and the J gene lost 7 bases, with 9 bases spanning the gap. This CDR3 is 12 amino acids long. Germline V gene sequence: CDR1 MNHEY, CDR2 SVGAGI.

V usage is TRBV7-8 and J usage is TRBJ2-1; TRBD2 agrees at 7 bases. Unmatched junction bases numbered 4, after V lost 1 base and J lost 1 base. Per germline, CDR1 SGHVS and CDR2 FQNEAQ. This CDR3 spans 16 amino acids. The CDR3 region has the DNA TGTGCCAGCAGCTTAGGGGAGGGAGGGTCCTACAATGAGCAGTTCTTC. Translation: CASSLGEGGSYNEQFF.